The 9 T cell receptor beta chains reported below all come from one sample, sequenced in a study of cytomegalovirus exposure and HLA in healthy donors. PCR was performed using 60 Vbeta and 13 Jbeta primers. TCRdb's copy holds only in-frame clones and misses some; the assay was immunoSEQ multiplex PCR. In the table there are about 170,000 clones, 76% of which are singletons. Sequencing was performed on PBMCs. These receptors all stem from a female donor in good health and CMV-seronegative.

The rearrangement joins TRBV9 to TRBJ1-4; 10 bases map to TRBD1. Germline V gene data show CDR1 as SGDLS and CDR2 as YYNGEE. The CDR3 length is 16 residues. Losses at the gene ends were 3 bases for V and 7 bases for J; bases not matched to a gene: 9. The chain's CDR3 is CASSGPGGTGVEKLFF. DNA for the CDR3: TGTGCCAGCAGCGGCCCGGGGGGGACAGGGGTTGAAAAACTGTTTTTT.

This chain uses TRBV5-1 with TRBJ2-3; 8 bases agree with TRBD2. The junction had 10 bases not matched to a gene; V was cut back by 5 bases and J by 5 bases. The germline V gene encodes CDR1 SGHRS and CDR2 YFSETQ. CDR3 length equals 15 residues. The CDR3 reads CASRNGAGAVDTQYF. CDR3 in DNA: TGCGCCAGCAGGAACGGAGCGGGAGCAGTAGATACGCAGTATTTT.

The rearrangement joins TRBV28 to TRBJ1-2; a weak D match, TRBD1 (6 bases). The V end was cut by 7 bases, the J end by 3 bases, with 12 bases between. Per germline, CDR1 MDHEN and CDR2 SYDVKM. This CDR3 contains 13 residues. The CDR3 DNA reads TGTGCCAGCATCCGGGACACTCACTATGGCTACACCTTC. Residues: CASIRDTHYGYTF.

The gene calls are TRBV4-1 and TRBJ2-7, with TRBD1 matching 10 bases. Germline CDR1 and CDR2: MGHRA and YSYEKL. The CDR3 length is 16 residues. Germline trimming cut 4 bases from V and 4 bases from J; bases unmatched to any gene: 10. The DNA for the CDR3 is TGCGCCAGCAGCCGTCTAACCGACAGGGGGCATTACGAGCAGTACTTC. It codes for CASSRLTDRGHYEQYF.

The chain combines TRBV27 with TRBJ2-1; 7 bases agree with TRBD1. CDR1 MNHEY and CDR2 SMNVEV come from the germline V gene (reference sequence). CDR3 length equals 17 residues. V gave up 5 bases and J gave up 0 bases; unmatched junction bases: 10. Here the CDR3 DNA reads TGTGCCAGCAGTAGGCGTACAGGGGTCAGCTCCTACAATGAGCAGTTCTTC. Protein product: CASSRRTGVSSYNEQFF.

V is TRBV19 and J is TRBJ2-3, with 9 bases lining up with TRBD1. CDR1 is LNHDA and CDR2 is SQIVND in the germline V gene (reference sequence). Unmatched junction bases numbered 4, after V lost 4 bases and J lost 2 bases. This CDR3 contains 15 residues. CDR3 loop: CASSRRTGDTDTQYF. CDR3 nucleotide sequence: TGTGCCAGTAGTAGACGGACAGGGGACACAGATACGCAGTATTTT.

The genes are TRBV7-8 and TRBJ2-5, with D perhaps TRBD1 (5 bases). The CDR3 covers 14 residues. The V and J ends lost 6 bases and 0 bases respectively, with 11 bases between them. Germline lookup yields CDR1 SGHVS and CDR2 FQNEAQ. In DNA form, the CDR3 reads TGTGCCAGCAGGGGCAGGGCTCACCAAGAGACCCAGTACTTC. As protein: CASRGRAHQETQYF.

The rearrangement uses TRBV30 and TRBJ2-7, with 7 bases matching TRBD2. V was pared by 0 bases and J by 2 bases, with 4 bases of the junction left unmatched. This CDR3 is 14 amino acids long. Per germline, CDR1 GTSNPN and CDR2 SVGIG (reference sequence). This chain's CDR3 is CAWSVSAGAYEQYF. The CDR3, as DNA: TGTGCCTGGAGTGTAAGTGCGGGAGCCTACGAGCAGTACTTC.

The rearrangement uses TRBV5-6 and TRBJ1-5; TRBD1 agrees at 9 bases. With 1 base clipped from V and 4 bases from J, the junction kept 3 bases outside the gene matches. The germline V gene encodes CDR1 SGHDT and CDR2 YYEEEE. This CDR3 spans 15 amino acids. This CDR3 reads CASSLTGGENQPQHF. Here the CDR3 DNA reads TGTGCCAGCAGCTTGACAGGGGGCGAGAATCAGCCCCAGCATTTT.